A selection of T cell receptor beta chains follows, all from one sample in a study of tumor and adjacent non-tumor tissue in lung cancer. TCRdb analysed the multiplex PCR reads with MiXCR anew, one entry per CDR3 protein. Of 90,000 to 100,000 distinct CDR3 sequences in the sample, roughly 80% were seen once. Input material: distant non-tumor lung tissue. The receptors were gathered from a man between 60 and 70 years old with small cell lung cancer. Each CDR3 is given with its conserved first and last residue. The D gene is left open where the match is weak. Where a row states a size, it is once, few, many or the class of an expanded clone; other rows omit it.

j_call	clone_size	v_call	d_call	cdr3_aa	cdr3_nt
TRBJ2-1	-	TRBV11-2	-	CANSRADPYNEQFF	TGTGCCAACAGCAGAGCAGATCCCTACAATGAGCAGTTCTTC
TRBJ2-1	-	TRBV7-8	-	CASSSSGMAGGCEQFF	TGTGCCAGCAGTTCGAGCGGGATGGCCGGGGGCTGTGAGCAGTTCTTC
TRBJ2-7	-	TRBV11-2	-	CARSLASSDTYEQYF	TGTGCCAGAAGCTTAGCTTCTAGCGATACCTACGAGCAGTACTTC
TRBJ2-1	many	TRBV29-1	TRBD2	CSVARLAANNEQFF	TGCAGCGTTGCCCGACTAGCGGCTAACAATGAGCAGTTCTTC
TRBJ2-2	many	TRBV12-3/TRBV12-4	TRBD2	CASSRTGGGGELFF	TGTGCCAGCAGTCGGACGGGGGGAGGCGGGGAGCTGTTTTTT
TRBJ2-4	-	TRBV6-2/TRBV6-3	-	CASSYGRLEGGAQYF	TGTGCCAGCAGTTACGGTCGGCTCGAGGGAGGTGCTCAGTACTTC
TRBJ2-5	once	TRBV11-2	-	CTGSSGLGETQYF	TGTACCGGCAGCAGCGGGCTCGGGGAGACACAGTACTTC
TRBJ1-2	few	TRBV2	-	CASSEGAHNYGYTF	TGTGCCAGCAGTGAGGGGGCGCATAACTATGGCTACACCTTC
TRBJ2-3	-	TRBV5-4	-	CASSPDAGVVVDTQYF	TGTGCTAGCAGCCCCGACGCAGGGGTCGTGGTAGATACGCAGTATTTT
TRBJ2-7	-	TRBV5-1	-	CASSASGQRYEQYF	TGCGCCAGCAGTGCTAGCGGACAGAGATACGAGCAGTACTTC
TRBJ2-2	many	TRBV29-1	-	CSGRDAGELFF	TGCAGCGGTCGGGACGCCGGGGAGCTGTTTTTT
TRBJ1-3	many	TRBV10-2	-	CASSLTAHSGNTIYF	TGCGCCAGCAGTCTTACAGCTCACTCTGGAAACACCATATATTTT
TRBJ1-1	-	TRBV29-1	-	CSAMWEADTEASF	TGCAGCGCTATGTGGGAGGCGGACACTGAAGCTTCCTTT
TRBJ2-1	once	TRBV29-1	-	CSVDLLDSSFYDEQFF	TGCAGCGTTGACTTACTAGACTCAAGCTTCTACGATGAGCAGTTCTTC
TRBJ1-2	-	TRBV30	-	CTWSGGSGYTF	TGTACCTGGAGTGGGGGAAGTGGCTACACTTTC
TRBJ2-2	-	TRBV6-1	TRBD2	CASSGLAGVNTVELFF	TGTGCCAGCAGTGGGCTAGCGGGAGTAAACACCGTGGAGCTGTTTTTC
TRBJ2-5	-	TRBV6-2/TRBV6-3	-	CATNRGGAGQEIQYF	TGTGCCACCAACCGTGGGGGAGCCGGACAAGAGATCCAGTACTTT
TRBJ1-5	-	TRBV4-1	-	CASSQSHGTAEPQHF	TGCGCCAGCAGCCAGAGTCACGGAACAGCAGAACCCCAGCATTTT
TRBJ2-1	-	TRBV6-2/TRBV6-3	TRBD1	CASSYSGQSYNEEFF	TGTGCCAGCAGTTACTCGGGACAGAGTTACAATGAGGAGTTCTTC
TRBJ2-1	-	TRBV11-1	TRBD2	CTRSSESRASGCGNEQFF	TGTACCAGAAGCTCAGAATCGAGGGCTAGCGGGTGTGGTAATGAGCAGTTCTTC
TRBJ2-7	-	TRBV6-2/TRBV6-3	-	CARSQRGEQYF	TGTGCCAGAAGTCAACGCGGAGAGCAGTACTTC
TRBJ1-1	-	TRBV6-5	-	CASSLFGQRHEAFF	TGTGCCAGCAGCTTATTCGGCCAGAGACATGAAGCTTTCTTT
TRBJ2-7	-	TRBV12-3/TRBV12-4	TRBD1	CASSTSRTGPNQYF	TGTGCCAGCAGCACCTCCCGGACAGGGCCGAACCAGTATTTC
TRBJ1-1	-	TRBV18	-	CASSHPGTEAFF	TGTGCCAGCTCACACCCCGGAACAGAAGCTTTCTTT
TRBJ2-1	many	TRBV20-1	-	CRVQVPGREQFF	TGCAGGGTCCAGGTCCCGGGCCGTGAGCAGTTCTTC
TRBJ2-5	few	TRBV29-1	-	CSVPEYQETQYF	TGCAGCGTGCCGGAGTACCAAGAGACCCAGTACTTC
TRBJ2-6	few	TRBV19	-	CASSITGIGANVLTF	TGTGCCAGTAGTATCACAGGGATTGGGGCCAACGTCCTGACTTTC
TRBJ2-1	-	TRBV20-1	-	CSARGPIQNEQFF	TGCAGTGCTAGAGGACCGATACAGAATGAGCAGTTCTTC
TRBJ2-2	-	TRBV5-4	-	CVSTSVANIGELFF	TGTGTCAGCACCTCCGTCGCGAACATCGGGGAGCTGTTTTTT
TRBJ1-2	-	TRBV11-3	-	CASSLGCEAGMEFYGYTF	TGTGCCAGCAGCTTAGGTTGTGAGGCAGGGATGGAGTTCTACGGCTACACCTTC
TRBJ1-1	-	TRBV11-2	TRBD1	CTSSGDRGPTEAFF	TGTACCAGCAGCGGGGACAGGGGGCCAACTGAGGCTTTCTTT
TRBJ1-6	-	TRBV13	-	CTSNQNDGSSYNSPLHF	TGTACTAGCAACCAAAACGACGGAAGCTCCTATAATTCACCCCTCCACTTT
TRBJ2-1	-	TRBV6-5	-	CASSYARWGDSNEQFF	TGTGCCAGCAGTTACGCACGATGGGGCGATTCAAATGAGCAGTTTTTC
TRBJ2-1	-	TRBV20-1	TRBD2	CNARLGTSGIDEQFF	TGCAATGCTCGACTCGGGACTAGCGGGATAGATGAGCAGTTCTTC
TRBJ2-5	once	TRBV11-1	-	CATSPERATRTQYF	TGTGCCACCAGCCCTGAGAGAGCTACGCGGACCCAGTATTTC
TRBJ1-5	-	TRBV29-1	-	CNVRIPNQPQHF	TGCAACGTTAGGATTCCCAATCAGCCCCAGCATTTT
TRBJ2-1	few	TRBV6-5	TRBD2	CASSLAVGGNEQFF	TGTGCCAGCAGCCTAGCGGTGGGGGGTAATGAGCAGTTCTTT
TRBJ2-1	-	TRBV12-3/TRBV12-4	TRBD2	CVSKTSGSYRSNERFF	TGTGTCAGCAAGACTAGCGGGAGTTACCGGTCGAATGAGCGGTTCTTC
TRBJ1-5	-	TRBV10-3	-	CAISESEDHQPQHF	TGTGCCATCAGTGAGTCAGAGGACCACCAGCCCCAGCATTTT
TRBJ1-2	-	TRBV10-3	-	CAISESGISRVNYGYTF	TGTGCCATCAGTGAGTCCGGGATCTCCAGAGTTAACTATGGCTACACCTTC
TRBJ1-2	-	TRBV29-1	-	CSVGVYDYTF	TGCAGCGTTGGAGTGTATGACTACACCTTC
TRBJ2-5	-	TRBV20-1	TRBD1	CSAPKTGIQETQYF	TGCAGTGCTCCTAAGACAGGGATACAAGAGACCCAGTACTTC
TRBJ1-5	-	TRBV29-1	-	CSVGGTWNQPQHF	TGCAGCGTTGGAGGGACATGGAACCAGCCCCAGCATTTC
TRBJ1-4	-	TRBV28	-	CASRPLFLPRAPNEKLFF	TGTGCCAGCAGGCCGCTCTTTCTCCCCCGGGCACCTAATGAAAAACTGTTTTTT
TRBJ2-1	-	TRBV5-6	TRBD1	CASSIGTHGTGRWNEQFF	TGTGCCAGCAGCATTGGCACTCACGGGACAGGGCGTTGGAATGAGCAGTTCTTC
TRBJ2-7	many	TRBV30	TRBD1	CAWSVGTAPYEQYF	TGTGCCTGGAGTGTAGGGACAGCCCCCTACGAGCAGTACTTC
TRBJ2-7	few	TRBV28	TRBD1	CASSLTGTGGTAGQYF	TGTGCCAGCAGTTTAACCGGGACAGGGGGCACCGCAGGGCAGTACTTC
TRBJ2-3	large	TRBV10-2	-	CASSDVNTQYF	TGCGCCAGCAGTGACGTAAATACGCAGTATTTT
TRBJ2-2	many	TRBV4-2	TRBD1	CASSQMGQANTGELFF	TGTGCCAGCAGCCAGATGGGACAGGCGAACACCGGGGAGCTGTTTTTT